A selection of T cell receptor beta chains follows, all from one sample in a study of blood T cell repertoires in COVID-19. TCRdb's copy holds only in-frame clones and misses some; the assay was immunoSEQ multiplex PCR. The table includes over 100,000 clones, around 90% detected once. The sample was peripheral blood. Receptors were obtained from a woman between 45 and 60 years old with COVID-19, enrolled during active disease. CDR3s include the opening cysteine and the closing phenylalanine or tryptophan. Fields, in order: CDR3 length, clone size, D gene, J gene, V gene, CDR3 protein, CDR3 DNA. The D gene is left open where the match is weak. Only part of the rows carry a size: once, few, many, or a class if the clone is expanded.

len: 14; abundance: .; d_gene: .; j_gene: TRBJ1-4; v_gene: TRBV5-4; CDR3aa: CASSPGATNEKLFF; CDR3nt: TGTGCCAGCAGCCCGGGGGCAACTAATGAAAAACTGTTTTTT
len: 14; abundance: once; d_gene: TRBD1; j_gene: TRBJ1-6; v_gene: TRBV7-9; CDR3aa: CASSSGGTGSPLHF; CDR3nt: TGTGCCAGCAGCTCAGGGGGAACGGGATCACCCCTCCACTTT
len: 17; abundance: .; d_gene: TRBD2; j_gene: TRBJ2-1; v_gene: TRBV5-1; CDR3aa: CASSLVGAGSSYNEQFF; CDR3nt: TGCGCCAGCAGCTTGGTAGGAGCGGGGAGCTCCTACAATGAGCAGTTCTTC
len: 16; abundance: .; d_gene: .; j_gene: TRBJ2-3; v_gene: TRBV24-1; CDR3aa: CATSDLGPGFYSTQYF; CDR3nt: TGTGCCACCAGTGATTTGGGGCCAGGGTTTTATAGTACGCAGTATTTT
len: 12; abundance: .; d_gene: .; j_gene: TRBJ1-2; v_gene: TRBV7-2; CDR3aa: CASSLKGVGYTF; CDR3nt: TGTGCCAGCAGCCTAAAAGGGGTTGGCTACACCTTC
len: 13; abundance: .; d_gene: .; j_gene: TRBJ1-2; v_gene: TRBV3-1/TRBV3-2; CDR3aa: CASTPGTYYGYTF; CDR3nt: TGTGCCAGCACCCCCGGGACATACTATGGCTACACCTTC
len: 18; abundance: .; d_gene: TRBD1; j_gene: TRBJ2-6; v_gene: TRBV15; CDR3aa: CATSRVRGSVSGANVLTF; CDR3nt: TGTGCCACCAGCAGAGTCAGGGGGTCCGTCTCTGGGGCCAACGTCCTGACTTTC
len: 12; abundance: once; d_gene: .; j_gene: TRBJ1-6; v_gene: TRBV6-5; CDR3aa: CASSYTGSPLHF; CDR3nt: TGTGCCAGCAGCTATACCGGTTCACCCCTCCACTTT
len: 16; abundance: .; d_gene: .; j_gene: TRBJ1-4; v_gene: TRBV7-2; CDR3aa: CASSVTRDSTNEKLFF; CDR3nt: TGTGCCAGCAGCGTCACTCGGGACTCAACTAATGAAAAACTGTTTTTT
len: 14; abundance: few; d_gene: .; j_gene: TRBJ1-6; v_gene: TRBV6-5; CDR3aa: CASGVGSYNSPLHF; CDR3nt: TGTGCCTCAGGGGTAGGATCCTATAATTCACCCCTCCACTTT
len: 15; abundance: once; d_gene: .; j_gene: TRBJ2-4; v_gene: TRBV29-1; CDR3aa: CSALGGAKAKNIQYF; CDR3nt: TGCAGCGCTCTTGGCGGGGCCAAAGCCAAAAACATTCAGTACTTC
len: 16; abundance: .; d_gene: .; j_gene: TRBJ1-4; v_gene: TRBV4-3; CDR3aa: CASSQDSGGAGEKLFF; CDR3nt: TGCGCCAGCAGCCAAGATTCGGGGGGCGCCGGTGAAAAACTGTTTTTT
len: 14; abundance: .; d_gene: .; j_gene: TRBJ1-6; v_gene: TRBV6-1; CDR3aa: CASSEGTVGSPLHF; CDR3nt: TGTGCCAGCAGTGAAGGGACAGTTGGGTCACCCCTCCACTTT
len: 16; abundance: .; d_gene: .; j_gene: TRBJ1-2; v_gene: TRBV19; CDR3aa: CASSRPGTKLNYGYTF; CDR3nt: TGTGCCAGTAGTAGACCCGGGACAAAACTTAACTATGGCTACACCTTC
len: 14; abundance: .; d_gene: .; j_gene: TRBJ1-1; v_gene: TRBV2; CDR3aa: CASSEGGRGAEAFF; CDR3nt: TGTGCCAGCAGTGAAGGGGGGAGGGGAGCTGAAGCTTTCTTT
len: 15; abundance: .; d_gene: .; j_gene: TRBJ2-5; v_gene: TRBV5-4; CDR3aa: CASSLLGVGGETQYF; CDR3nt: TGTGCCAGCAGCTTATTAGGGGTTGGGGGGGAGACCCAGTACTTC
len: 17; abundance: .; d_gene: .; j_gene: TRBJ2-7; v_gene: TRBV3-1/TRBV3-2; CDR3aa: CASSSRQGKTRIGEQYF; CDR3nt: TGTGCCAGCAGCTCCCGGCAGGGAAAAACCCGAATCGGCGAGCAGTACTTC
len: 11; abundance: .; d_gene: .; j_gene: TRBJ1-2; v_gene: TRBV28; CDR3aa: CASSFRYGYTF; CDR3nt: TGTGCCAGCAGTTTCCGTTATGGCTACACCTTC